This TCR beta chain was recorded in a study of T cell changes during pregnancy in multiple sclerosis. Measured with immunoSEQ multiplex PCR; TCRdb has only the in-frame clones, and not every one. The data show 69,000 or so clones, roughly 90% seen once. Germline V lookup: CDR1 SGDLS, CDR2 YYNGEE. CDR3 length: 16 residues. V shed 0 bases and J shed 2 bases, with 15 bases lying between them. This clonotype was obtained from a female donor in good health, enrolled as a control in a pregnancy study. This sample comprised CD4+ T cells from peripheral blood mononuclear cells, obtained in the third trimester of pregnancy. The chain joins TRBV9 to TRBJ2-7; D is perhaps TRBD2 (5 bases). The CDR3 nucleotides are TGTGCCAGCAGCGTAGGATCTGACACTAGAACCTACGAGCAGTACTTC. This encodes CASSVGSDTRTYEQYF.